These 2 T cell receptor beta chains came from one sample sequenced in a study of cytomegalovirus exposure and HLA in healthy donors. This table comes from immunoSEQ multiplex PCR, and its TCRdb copy is limited to in-frame clones, with some not included. This sample yields 100,000 to 150,000 clones, of which roughly 87% are seen a single time; 0.95% to 1.5% belongs to the top ten. The sample was PBMCs. The source is a woman aged 18-29 years in good health and CMV-seronegative.

The chain combines TRBV7-8 with TRBJ2-3, with 8 bases aligning to TRBD1. This CDR3 region has 18 residues. Per the germline V gene, CDR1 is SGHVS and CDR2 is FQNEAQ. V was clipped by 5 bases and J by 0 bases; unmatched bases: 13. The CDR3 nucleotides read TGTGCCAGCAGCCAAAATACCCAGGGGGCGAGAAGCACAGATACGCAGTATTTT. Amino acids: CASSQNTQGARSTDTQYF.

The J gene is TRBJ2-1, the V gene TRBV10-1, with 8 positions matching TRBD2. Trimming at V came to 5 bases and at J to 6 bases, leaving 3 bases not matched to a gene. CDR1 is WNHNN, CDR2 SYGVQD, per germline (reference sequence). The CDR3 is 13 residues long. CDR3 loop: CASSLAGGNEQFF. The CDR3 DNA is TGCGCCAGCAGTCTCGCGGGGGGCAATGAGCAGTTCTTC.